Listed here are 19 T cell receptor beta chains from one sample, sequenced in a study of blood T cells in healthy people across ages. A second PCR of 7 to 11 cycles used a sample-barcoded 5' primer and a J-beta primer mix. TCRdb processed the 5' RACE reads anew with MiXCR; each CDR3 protein has one entry. The top ten clones hold over 15% of a sample with approximately 1,000,000 distinct CDR3 sequences, under 45% of them seen once. Sequenced input: blood. These receptors came from a woman aged 60-70 years in good health.

This clonotype was counted once. The chain couples TRBV20-1 to TRBJ1-2; 8 nucleotides agree with TRBD1. Germline V gives CDR1 DFQATT, CDR2 SNEGSKA (reference sequence). This CDR3 region has 14 residues. V lost 0 bases and J lost 6; bases outside the gene matches: 6. As DNA, the CDR3 is TGCAGTGCTAGAGATCGTAGGACAGGGCATGGCTACACCTTC. Residues: CSARDRRTGHGYTF.

This clonotype has just a few counts. The rearrangement joins TRBV24-1 to TRBJ2-3, with TRBD1 matching over 9 bases. This CDR3 has 16 residues. V gave up 4 bases and J gave up 4 bases; unmatched junction bases: 8. Germline values: CDR1 KGHDR, CDR2 SFDVKD. CDR3 nucleotide sequence: TGTGCCACCAGTGACCGTCCCGGGACAGGGTCAGATACGCAGTATTTT. Amino acid sequence: CATSDRPGTGSDTQYF.

The chain joins TRBV6-5 to TRBJ1-2; D may be TRBD1 (6 bases). This CDR3 is 12 amino acids long. The germline gives CDR1 MNHEY, CDR2 SVGAGI. Trimming cost V 6 bases and J 5 bases, with 10 bases left between them. The CDR3 coding sequence is TGTGCCAGCAGGGGGGCGGGGTATGGCTACACCTTC. Its translation: CASRGAGYGYTF.

This clonotype was observed a few times. The chain has TRBV10-3 and TRBJ2-1, with 8 bases fitting TRBD1. CDR3 length: 13 residues. Germline assignment: CDR1 ENHRY and CDR2 SYGVKD. V shed 4 bases and J 9 bases; nucleotides not matched to a gene: 5. The CDR3 region is CAISAPGGGEQFF. For the CDR3, the DNA is TGTGCCATCAGTGCCCCAGGGGGCGGTGAGCAGTTCTTC.

This clonotype was detected only a few times. The gene calls are TRBV6-6 and TRBJ2-1; D gene uncertain. This CDR3 has 11 amino acids. Germline CDR1 is MNHNY and CDR2 is SVGAGI (reference sequence). With 1 base removed from V and 9 bases from J, the gap between germline ends came to 4 bases. The CDR3 DNA reads TGTGCCAGCAGTTACTATGCTGAGCAGTTCTTC. Translated, it gives CASSYYAEQFF.

The chain is built from TRBV7-9 and TRBJ2-7; 13 nucleotides line up with TRBD2. Germline loops: CDR1 SEHNR, CDR2 FQNEAQ (reference sequence). The CDR3 is made up of 17 amino acids. Losses at the gene ends were 1 base for V and 7 bases for J; bases not matched to a gene: 10. CDR3 nucleotides: TGTGCCAGCAGCTTAGGGGAACTAGCGGGAGGGCCGAGGGAGCAGTACTTC. This translates into CASSLGELAGGPREQYF.

The chain employs TRBV25-1 and TRBJ2-4; 13 bases align to TRBD2. CDR3 length: 17 residues. Germline CDR1 MGHDK, CDR2 SYGVNS. V was pared by 11 bases and J by 1 base, with 11 bases of the junction left unmatched. The CDR3 DNA is TGTGCCGAGCAGTATGGGACTAGCGGGACCGCCAAAAACATTCAGTACTTC. The encoded protein is CAEQYGTSGTAKNIQYF.

The CDR3 bases are TGTGCCAGCAGTGACCGGCCTCGTCCAGATACGCAGTATTTT. This translates into CASSDRPRPDTQYF. The chain has TRBV6-1 and TRBJ2-3, with D hard to call. Trimming left V 3 bases short and J 4 bases short, with 11 bases between. CDR3 length: 14 amino acids. Germline V gene lookup returns CDR1 MNHNS and CDR2 SASEGT.

The sample holds a few counts of this clonotype. The rearrangement links TRBV29-1 to TRBJ2-1; unclear D gene. Germline V gives CDR1 SQVTM, CDR2 ANQGSEA. The length of the CDR3 is 12 residues. V lost 4 bases to trimming and J lost 7 bases, with 11 bases between them. CDR3 nucleotides: TGCAGCGTTGCGGAGAGGATAAATGAGCAGTTCTTC. It encodes CSVAERINEQFF.

The chain has TRBV4-2 and TRBJ2-1, with TRBD2 identical over 13 bases. Trimming at V came to 0 bases and at J to 8 bases, leaving 7 bases not matched to a gene. CDR3 length equals 17 residues. Germline CDR1 is LGHNA and CDR2 is YNFKEQ. The DNA of the CDR3 is TGTGCCAGCAGCCAAGATCAGACTAGCGGGAGGTCAGATGAGCAGTTCTTC. It encodes CASSQDQTSGRSDEQFF.

The V and J genes are TRBV28 and TRBJ2-5; TRBD1 is a possible D gene (6 bases). The CDR3 spans 15 residues. Germline CDR1 is MDHEN and CDR2 is SYDVKM. Trimming removed 0 bases at V and 1 base at J, with 9 bases between. The CDR3, as DNA: TGTGCCAGCAGTTTATGGCTACAGGGCCAAGAGACCCAGTACTTC. Translation: CASSLWLQGQETQYF.

V and J are TRBV29-1 and TRBJ2-5; 8 positions match TRBD1. The J call could be wrong; TRBJ2-1 is a better fit for the DNA end. The length of the CDR3 is 19 residues. Germline assignment: CDR1 SQVTM and CDR2 ANQGSEA. CDR3 amino acids: CSALLLLGDRRTPQETQFF. CDR3 in DNA: TGCAGCGCTCTTCTACTTTTAGGGGACAGGAGAACTCCCCAAGAGACCCAGTTCTTC.

This clonotype came up many times. The rearrangement links TRBV27 to TRBJ2-7; possible D gene TRBD1, 7 bases. This CDR3 region has 16 residues. V dropped 1 base and J dropped 0 bases, with 13 bases sitting between them. Germline CDR1 is MNHEY and CDR2 is SMNVEV (reference sequence). The CDR3 DNA sequence: TGTGCCAGCAGTTTATACGGAGGGGACAGCTCCTACGAGCAGTACTTC. Protein product: CASSLYGGDSSYEQYF.

This clonotype was detected many times. The chain carries TRBV3-1 and TRBJ2-7, with 7 nucleotides matching TRBD2. The CDR3 consists of 12 residues. Unmatched junction bases numbered 3, after V lost 3 bases and J lost 7 bases. In germline, CDR1 is LGHDT, CDR2 YNNKEL (reference sequence). CDR3 region: CASSHGGGEQYF. CDR3 sequence (DNA): TGTGCCAGCAGCCATGGGGGGGGTGAGCAGTACTTC.

Comments on this clonotype: Here the CDR3 omits its conserved ending phenylalanine or tryptophan, so a read error is the likely source. The chain links TRBV25-1 to TRBJ2-7, with TRBD1 matching 9 bases. The CDR3 covers 19 residues. CDR1 and CDR2 from the germline V gene are MGHDK and SYGVNS. V dropped 0 bases and J dropped 5; count of bases not matched to a gene: 17. Here the CDR3 reads CASSEYIGDRVIFTDEQYS. CDR3 coding DNA: TGTGCCAGCAGTGAATATATCGGGGACAGGGTGATTTTTACAGACGAGCAGTACTCC.

V gene TRBV10-1 combines with J gene TRBJ2-5; 7 positions agree with TRBD2. The germline V gene encodes CDR1 WNHNN and CDR2 SYGVQD (reference sequence). J gave up 11 bases and V 5 bases, and 20 bases lay outside the gene matches. The CDR3 length is 16 residues. In DNA form, the CDR3 reads TGCGCCAGCAGTCAACAATTGACTAGCAGGAGTCATGAGCAGTACTTC. This gives the protein CASSQQLTSRSHEQYF.

The sample holds a few counts of this clonotype. This may stem from a read error, because a much larger clone lies one nucleotide away. The chain has TRBV5-1 and TRBJ2-5; a possible D gene is TRBD1 (5 bases). In germline, CDR1 is SGHRS, CDR2 YFSETQ. There are 15 residues in the CDR3. This CDR3 is CASSLEGYGQEAQYF. For the CDR3, the DNA is TGCGCCAGCAGCTTGGAGGGGTATGGACAAGAGGCCCAGTACTTC.

This chain joins TRBV30 and TRBJ2-3, with D maybe TRBD2 (6 bases). This CDR3 is built from 12 residues. The V end lost 8 bases, the J end lost 2 bases, and 11 bases lay between the germline ends. The germline gives CDR1 GTSNPN, CDR2 SVGIG (reference sequence). CDR3 sequence reads: CAQVDYTDTQYF. CDR3 sequence (DNA): TGTGCCCAGGTGGACTACACAGATACGCAGTATTTT.

The rearrangement joins TRBV7-2 to TRBJ2-1; the match to TRBD1 covers 7 bases. Germline V gene sequence: CDR1 SGHTA, CDR2 FQGNSA. After removal of 6 bases from V and 3 bases from J, the junction contained 5 bases not matched to a gene. The CDR3 extends over 14 amino acids. The CDR3 here is CASRAGTDYNEQFF. As DNA, the CDR3 is TGTGCCAGCAGAGCCGGGACAGACTACAATGAGCAGTTCTTC.